This record looks at one TCR beta chain sequence and its context. Its antigen is currently unknown. The sample is drawn from a study of a mutant IDH1 vaccine in newly diagnosed glioma. Study context: Onset of vaccination occurred 4-6 weeks following radiotherapy alone, or with temozolomide cycles. Males made up about 60% and females roughly 40% of treated patients, whose mean age was around 40 years. Earlier therapy was either radiotherapy, temozolomide, or both, and most got both.

Repertoires were generated with immunoSEQ multiplex PCR, while TCRdb's copy carries only in-frame clones and drops some. The repertoire has 38,000 or so clones, over 70% of them found once; the top ten carry over 12%. The time point denotes: week 11, during vaccination. Vaccinated patients received 300 ug of mutant IDH1 20-mer peptide per dose, with topical imiquimod. Every donor had a new WHO grade 3 or 4 astrocytoma that was IDH1-mutant, with loss of nuclear ATRX. Trimming cost V 4 bases and J 5 bases, with 6 bases left between them. This CDR3 comprises 11 residues. Germline V lookup: CDR1 LNHDA, CDR2 SQIVND (reference sequence).

This TCR was recovered from a woman in her twenties or thirties with glioma. Some clones in this sample may be carry-over from other donors' samples. This rearrangement joins TRBV19 to TRBJ2-7; no firm D call. The specimen comprised peripheral blood mononuclear cells (PBMCs), sampled from a glioma patient whose treatment included an IDH1 peptide vaccine. CDR3 residues: CASSSGNEQYF. Here the CDR3 DNA reads TGTGCCAGTAGTAGTGGCAACGAGCAGTACTTC.